These 26 T cell receptor beta chains share one sample of origin, sequenced in a study of molecular identifiers for immune sequencing clone quantification. TCRdb ran MiXCR on the PCR reads and lists one entry per CDR3 protein. The table records hundreds of thousands of distinct CDR3 sequences, nearly 20% of them present only once. Sequenced material: naive CD8+ T cells from blood, with Jurkat cell RNA spiked in. Subset: FACS-sorted CD8+CD4-CCR7+CD45RA+ naive T cells. Receptors originate from a human donor in good health. Some libraries in this study had Jurkat cell RNA spiked in.

Concerning this clonotype: A much larger clone is a single base away; this may be a read error. The rearrangement links TRBV20-1 to TRBJ2-7, with D possibly TRBD2 on 5 matching bases. The CDR3 consists of 13 residues. Between the trimmed V and J ends, which lost 6 bases and 0 bases, there was a span of 12 bases. CDR1 and CDR2 from the germline V gene are DFQATT and SNEGSKA (reference sequence). The CDR3 DNA sequence: TGCAGTGCCCCGAGCGGACTCTCCTACGAGCAGTACTTC. It is translated as CSAPSGLSYEQYF.

This clonotype was seen ten or more times. The rearrangement uses TRBV7-2 and TRBJ2-1, with TRBD1 identical over 7 bases. V gave up 6 bases and J gave up 1 base; unmatched junction bases: 0. From germline, CDR1 is SGHTA and CDR2 FQGNSA. This CDR3 spans 13 amino acids. CDR3 amino acids: CASRQGSYNEQFF. For the CDR3, the DNA is TGTGCCAGCAGACAGGGGTCCTACAATGAGCAGTTCTTC.

In its sample, this clonotype was seen a few times. V gene TRBV7-9 combines with J gene TRBJ2-5, with D tentatively TRBD1 or TRBD2 (5 bases each). V was shortened by 5 bases and J by 3 bases, with 16 bases between the two germline ends. Germline loops: CDR1 SEHNR, CDR2 FQNEAQ (reference sequence). CDR3 length equals 15 residues. CDR3 nucleotide sequence: TGTGCCAGCAGCCCACCCGGGACCGAGAAAGAGACCCAGTACTTC. It encodes CASSPPGTEKETQYF.

The table lists this clonotype with many counts. The chain uses TRBV6-5 and TRBJ1-5; D might be TRBD1 (6 bases). V was trimmed by 3 bases and J by 3 bases, leaving 12 bases between them. In germline, CDR1 is MNHEY, CDR2 SVGAGI. The CDR3 is 15 residues long. DNA for the CDR3: TGTGCCAGCAGTTATTCCGGACAGCCCAATCAGCCCCAGCATTTT. This encodes CASSYSGQPNQPQHF.

Many counts were recorded for this clonotype. The genes are TRBV20-1 and TRBJ1-5; D might be TRBD1 (5 bases). The CDR3 covers 17 residues. V lost 0 bases to trimming and J lost 3 bases, with 18 bases between them. From germline, CDR1 is DFQATT and CDR2 SNEGSKA (reference sequence). CDR3: CSARDRDLPVYNQPQHF. The CDR3 DNA is TGCAGTGCTAGAGATCGGGACCTTCCGGTCTACAATCAGCCCCAGCATTTT.

This clonotype was counted at least ten times. CDR3 protein: CASSLGQGGITEAFF. The DNA for the CDR3 is TGTGCCAGCAGCTTAGGACAGGGCGGTATCACTGAAGCTTTCTTT. This chain connects TRBV7-8 to TRBJ1-1, with TRBD1 matching 7 bases. This CDR3 spans 15 amino acids. V trimming: 1 base; J trimming: 4 bases; junction bases outside the gene matches: 6. CDR1 is SGHVS and CDR2 is FQNEAQ in the germline V gene.

About this clonotype itself: This may be a read error: a much more frequent sequence differs by one nucleotide. The rearrangement uses TRBV6-1 and TRBJ1-1; TRBD1 matches at 8 bases. J gave up 6 bases and V 6 bases, and 18 bases lay outside the gene matches. Per the germline V gene, CDR1 is MNHNS and CDR2 is SASEGT. The CDR3 is made up of 17 amino acids. The CDR3 nucleotides read TGTGCCAGCAGACCATCTCCGGGACAGGTGGTTCCCCCTGAAGCTTTCTTT. Amino acid sequence: CASRPSPGQVVPPEAFF.

This clonotype came up a few times. The chain couples TRBV12-3 or TRBV12-4 to TRBJ2-1; TRBD2 agrees at 13 bases. J lost 7 bases, V lost 0 bases, and 12 bases had no gene match. The CDR3 contains 19 residues. CDR3 DNA: TGTGCCAGCAGTTTAGCGGGACTAGCGGGGAGAACGTCCGGGAATGAGCAGTTCTTC. Encoded protein: CASSLAGLAGRTSGNEQFF.

This clonotype turned up a few times. V and J are TRBV19 and TRBJ2-7; 8 bases align to TRBD1. The CDR3 spans 15 residues. J lost 5 bases, V lost 5 bases, and 11 bases had no gene match. Germline V lookup: CDR1 LNHDA, CDR2 SQIVND (reference sequence). CDR3 in amino acids: CASSYGTGAVHEQYF. The CDR3 coding sequence is TGTGCCAGTAGTTACGGGACAGGTGCCGTCCACGAGCAGTACTTC.

This clonotype has at least ten counts. The chain links TRBV7-9 to TRBJ1-1; D is unresolved. Germline CDR1 reads SEHNR; CDR2 reads FQNEAQ (reference sequence). The CDR3 contains 13 residues. Trimming stripped 5 bases from V and 1 base from J, with 8 bases between. The CDR3 nucleotides are TGTGCCAGCAGCCACGAGTCGAACACTGAAGCTTTCTTT. Residues: CASSHESNTEAFF.

This clonotype was counted between two and nine times. The chain carries TRBV11-1 and TRBJ1-1, with D possibly being TRBD1 (6 bases). V was clipped by 1 base and J by 4 bases, with 13 bases between them. Germline CDR1 SGHAT, CDR2 FQDESV (reference sequence). The CDR3 covers 15 residues. Here the CDR3 reads CASSLVTDSATEAFF. CDR3 bases: TGTGCCAGCAGCTTAGTCACGGACAGCGCCACTGAAGCTTTCTTT.

At least ten counts were recorded for this clonotype. This chain joins TRBV4-3 and TRBJ1-1, with TRBD1 as a possible D gene (6 bases). Germline V CDR1 and CDR2: LGHNA, YSLEER. The CDR3 covers 18 residues. V lost 3 bases to trimming and J lost 0 bases, with 20 bases between them. CDR3 protein: CASSQLYPTGNLNTEAFF. The CDR3 DNA reads TGCGCCAGCAGCCAGCTCTACCCCACAGGGAACTTGAACACTGAAGCTTTCTTT.

Worth noting for this clonotype: Being one base from a much bigger clone, this may be a read error. The chain combines TRBV7-9 with TRBJ2-2; D is possibly TRBD1 or TRBD2 (5 bases each). The CDR3 contains 16 residues. The V gene's germline CDR1 is SEHNR and CDR2 FQNEAQ (reference sequence). The CDR3 nucleotides read TGTGCCAGCAGCTTATTTTCTGGGACCACCACCGGGGAGCTGCTTTTT. This codes for CASSLFSGTTTGELLF.

A word on this clonotype: This may be a read error, as it is one base from a much larger clone. The chain recombines TRBV7-6 with TRBJ2-5; D is possibly TRBD2 (7 bases). Trimming took 11 bases from V and 2 from J, leaving 21 bases between them. This CDR3 is built from 15 residues. Germline V gene sequence: CDR1 SGHVS, CDR2 FNYEAQ. The CDR3 coding sequence is TGTGCCGGCACCTATTGGGGGGGCAGACAAGAGACCCAGTACTTC. Translating it yields CAGTYWGGRQETQYF.

A note on this clonotype: Germline is not matched at one junction end, which may reflect a read error. This rearrangement joins TRBV12-3 or TRBV12-4 to TRBJ1-6; D gene uncertain. CDR3 length: 15 amino acids. The CDR3 nucleotides are TGTGCCGGCAGTTCCGGGGAGGGTCCGTATTCACCCCTCCACTTT. Protein product: CAGSSGEGPYSPLHF.

Ten or more counts support this clonotype. CDR3 region: CASSTGAGPLTDTQYF. In DNA, the CDR3 is TGCGCCAGCAGCACAGGTGCGGGCCCCCTCACAGATACGCAGTATTTT. The J gene is TRBJ2-3, the V gene TRBV5-1; D could derive from TRBD1 or TRBD2 (5 bases each). The ends were cut back, 4 bases at V and 2 bases at J, with 17 bases in the middle. CDR3 length equals 16 residues. Germline V gene data show CDR1 as SGHRS and CDR2 as YFSETQ.

In its sample, this clonotype was seen once. The chain recombines TRBV29-1 with TRBJ2-7; 9 bases match TRBD2. With V trimmed by 5 bases and J by 0 bases, 8 bases remained unmatched. This CDR3 is 15 amino acids long. Looked up from germline, CDR1 is SQVTM and CDR2 is ANQGSEA. In DNA form, the CDR3 reads TGCAGCGTTCTTCTTCCGCGGGAGGGCTCCTACGAGCAGTACTTC. Protein: CSVLLPREGSYEQYF.

This clonotype came up a few times. This sequence joins TRBV5-5 and TRBJ2-7; 9 bases agree with TRBD1. V shed 4 bases and J 4 bases; nucleotides not matched to a gene: 12. Germline V gene sequence: CDR1 SGHKS, CDR2 YYEKEE (reference sequence). The CDR3 is made up of 16 amino acids. The DNA of the CDR3 is TGTGCCAGCAGCCCCCACCCGGGACAGGGAGTATACGAGCAGTACTTC. Protein product: CASSPHPGQGVYEQYF.

This clonotype was found many times. The V call is TRBV5-1, the J call TRBJ2-5; 8 bases match TRBD1. Trimming cost V 4 bases and J 9 bases; bases outside gene matches: 5. This CDR3 has 12 residues. CDR1 and CDR2 (germline): SGHRS, YFSETQ. This chain's CDR3 is CASSPETGAQYF. CDR3 nucleotides: TGCGCCAGCAGCCCGGAGACAGGGGCCCAGTACTTC.

The V gene is TRBV30, the J gene TRBJ2-7; no clear D. Between the trimmed V and J ends, which lost 2 bases and 0 bases, there was a span of 5 bases. The CDR3 has 12 amino acids. In germline, CDR1 is GTSNPN, CDR2 SVGIG (reference sequence). This chain's CDR3 is CAWSLYSYEQYF. The CDR3 DNA reads as TGTGCCTGGAGTTTGTACTCCTACGAGCAGTACTTC.

This clonotype was seen only a few times. The genes are TRBV6-1 and TRBJ2-7, with 10 bases fitting TRBD2. CDR1 and CDR2 (germline): MNHNS, SASEGT. After removal of 4 bases from V and 3 bases from J, the junction contained 6 bases not matched to a gene. This CDR3 spans 15 amino acids. CDR3 coding DNA: TGTGCCAGCAGTGCATCACTAGCGGGGAACTACGAGCAGTACTTC. Protein: CASSASLAGNYEQYF.

This chain links TRBV4-3 with TRBJ1-4; TRBD1 might be the D (5 bases). In germline, CDR1 is LGHNA, CDR2 YSLEER. CDR3 length: 20 amino acids. Trimming cost V 4 bases and J 8 bases, with 32 bases left between them. DNA of the CDR3: TGCGCCAGCAGCCCCACCCCTCCTGACAGCCCACCCATCGTCGAGGAAAAACTGTTTTTT. Protein product: CASSPTPPDSPPIVEEKLFF.

As concerns this clonotype: One end of the junction is discordant with germline, which a read error may explain. The CDR3 loop is CASSLTGGEQHF. CDR3 nucleotides: TGTGCCAGCAGCCTAACAGGGGGCGAGCAGCACTTC. The chain uses TRBV7-9 and TRBJ2-7, with TRBD1 matching 9 bases. CDR3 length equals 12 residues. CDR1 and CDR2 from the germline V gene are SEHNR and FQNEAQ (reference sequence).

As for this clonotype: A read error may be the cause here, since a much bigger clone is one base away. The CDR3 coding sequence is TGTGCCAGCAGTGAATTGGGGGCAGATAGTTCACCCCTCCACTTT. The encoded protein is CASSELGADSSPLHF. The chain links TRBV2 to TRBJ1-6, with D maybe TRBD1 (6 bases). The CDR3 has 15 residues. V was trimmed by 2 bases and J by 9 bases, leaving 14 bases between them. CDR1 is SNHLY, CDR2 FYNNEI, per germline.

In this sample, this clonotype turned up many times. V and J are TRBV13 and TRBJ1-2; 10 bases agree with TRBD1. V trimming: 5 bases; J trimming: 2 bases; junction bases outside the gene matches: 2. The CDR3 loop spans 14 amino acids. Germline CDR1 and CDR2: PRHDT and FYEKMQ (reference sequence). This CDR3 is CASSAGQGNYGYTF. CDR3 DNA: TGTGCCAGCAGCGCGGGACAGGGGAACTATGGCTACACCTTC.

The chain employs TRBV6-4 and TRBJ2-2, with D uncertain. This CDR3 is 11 amino acids long. Germline CDR1 and CDR2: MRHNA and SNTAGT. V was pared by 7 bases and J by 6 bases, with 6 bases between. The CDR3 spells CASKASGELFF. The CDR3 coding sequence is TGTGCCAGCAAAGCATCCGGGGAGCTGTTTTTT.